One T cell receptor (beta chain) is described in this entry. People who had autoimmune disease history or systemic immunosuppression were excluded. Here immunoSEQ multiplex PCR was the method, and the copy in TCRdb shows in-frame clones only, minus some. Among tens of thousands of clones, roughly 82% were seen once, and the ten largest hold less than 2.5%. CDR1 is SGHAT, CDR2 FQNNGV, per germline. The CDR3 totals 15 residues. The germline V and J ends were trimmed by 5 bases and 6 bases, with 16 bases remaining between them. The record originates from a study of OX40 agonist ivuxolimab in advanced cancers. For the study at large: Administration of intravenous ivuxolimab to patients occurred every 2 weeks at 0.01 to 10 mg/kg. A history of anti-PD-1, anti-PD-L1 or anti-CTLA-4 therapy was acceptable, and approximately 40% had some. One patient with hepatocellular carcinoma and two with cutaneous melanoma, three in all, had partial responses.

The source of this sequence is an adult with an advanced solid tumor such as melanoma, head and neck, liver or kidney cancer. The sequencing used CD4+ or CD8+ T cells sorted from blood, collected in a trial of the OX40 agonist ivuxolimab. This chain uses TRBV11-2 with TRBJ2-2; a possible D gene is TRBD2 (5 bases). The CDR3: CASSITGESAGELFF. Written as DNA, the CDR3 is TGTGCCAGCAGCATTACCGGGGAAAGTGCCGGGGAGCTGTTTTTT.